The present TCR beta chain was sequenced within a study of control samples from healthy donors and cancer patients. This CDR3 spans 15 amino acids. V lost 3 bases, J lost 5 bases, and 6 bases stayed unmatched. The V gene's germline CDR1 is KGHSH and CDR2 LQKENI. Sequencing used immunoSEQ multiplex PCR; TCRdb keeps in-frame clones, though not all of them. The sample shows some 80,000 clones, about nine tenths of them seen only once. This chain connects TRBV18 to TRBJ2-3; 9 nucleotides align to TRBD2. The TCR was taken from a man aged 45-65 years in good health. Sequencing input: blood. The CDR3 DNA reads as TGTGCCAGCTCACCTAGCGGGGGCCTCAGAGATACGCAGTATTTT. Its protein is CASSPSGGLRDTQYF.